The clone carrying this T cell receptor beta chain was seen a single time. The antigen is unknown. The sample is drawn from a study of cytomegalovirus exposure and HLA in healthy donors. Study-wide background: Assignment to the Caucasian-associated ancestry cluster applied to approximately 79% of the approximately 420 genotyped donors. Points from the study as a whole: A later analysis reportedly found that, within productive TCRs, an Asian-associated ancestry cluster had fewer N-insertions than the mean observed across the roughly 690 donors. TCR beta V segments were, for the most part, productive about 87% or about 30% of the time in an earlier analysis.

The CDR3 contains 14 residues. V was trimmed by 8 bases and J by 6 bases, leaving 14 bases between them. Germline values: CDR1 MNHEY, CDR2 SVGAGI. In the PCR, 60 Vbeta and 13 Jbeta primers were used. Some clones are missing from TCRdb's copy, which holds only in-frame ones; the method was immunoSEQ multiplex PCR. Of approximately 110,000 clones in the sample, roughly 76% were seen once. This sequence joins TRBV6-5 and TRBJ1-6, with unresolved D. What was sequenced was PBMCs. This receptor was taken from a woman aged 60 to 75 in good health and CMV-seropositive. The CDR3 loop is CASRDNPPNSPLHF. The CDR3 coding sequence is TGTGCCAGCCGAGACAATCCCCCTAATTCACCCCTCCACTTT.